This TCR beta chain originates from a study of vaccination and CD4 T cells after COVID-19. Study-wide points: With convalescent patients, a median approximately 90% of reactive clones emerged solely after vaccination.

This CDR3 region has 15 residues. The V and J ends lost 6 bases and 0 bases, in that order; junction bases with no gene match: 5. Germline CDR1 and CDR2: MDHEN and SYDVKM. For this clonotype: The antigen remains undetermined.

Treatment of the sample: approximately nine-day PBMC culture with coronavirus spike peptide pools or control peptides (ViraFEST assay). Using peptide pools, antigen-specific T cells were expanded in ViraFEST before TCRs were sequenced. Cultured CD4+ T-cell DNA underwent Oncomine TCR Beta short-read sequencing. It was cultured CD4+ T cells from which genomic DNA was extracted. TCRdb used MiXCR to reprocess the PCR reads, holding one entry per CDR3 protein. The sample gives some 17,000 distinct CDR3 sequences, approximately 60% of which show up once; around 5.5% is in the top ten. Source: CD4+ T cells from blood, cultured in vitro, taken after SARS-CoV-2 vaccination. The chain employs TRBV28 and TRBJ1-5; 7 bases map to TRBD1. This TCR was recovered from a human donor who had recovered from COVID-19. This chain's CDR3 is CASSWDSYSNQPQHF. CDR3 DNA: TGTGCCAGCAGCTGGGACAGCTATAGCAATCAGCCCCAGCATTTT.